Presented here are 20 T cell receptor beta chains from one specimen sequenced in a study of neurological immune-mediated disorders. TCRdb re-called the 5' RACE reads through MiXCR, storing one row per CDR3 protein. This repertoire shows roughly 71,000 distinct CDR3 sequences, around 3.9% found once; its top ten account for 1.3%. Sequenced: PBMCs. These receptors were collected from a man aged 25 to 40 with multiple sclerosis.

Ten or more counts support this clonotype. The V call is TRBV5-1, the J call TRBJ1-2; the D gene is possibly TRBD1 (5 bases). In germline, CDR1 is SGHRS, CDR2 YFSETQ. The germline V and J ends were trimmed by 6 bases and 4 bases, with 19 bases remaining between them. The CDR3 is 15 amino acids. The CDR3 sequence: CASTPGTPRAYGYTF. The CDR3 DNA reads TGCGCCAGCACCCCAGGGACCCCGAGGGCCTATGGCTACACCTTC. Using reference TRBV5-1 and TRBJ1-2 for the parts outside the CDR3, the full variable domain is KAGVTQTPRYLIKTRGQQVTLSCSPISGHRSVSWYQQTPGQGLQFLFEYFSETQRNKGNFPGRFSGRQFSNSRSEMNVSTLELGDSALYLCASTPGTPRAYGYTFGSGTRLTVV.

This clonotype has a count of ten or more. This sequence joins TRBV29-1 and TRBJ2-2; 10 bases fit TRBD1. The CDR3 runs to 14 residues. V lost 7 bases to trimming and J lost 3 bases; unmatched junction nucleotides: 5. Germline assignment: CDR1 SQVTM and CDR2 ANQGSEA. In DNA form, the CDR3 reads TGCAGCGCTGGGGACAGGGGCGACACCGGGGAGCTGTTTTTT. Its protein product is CSAGDRGDTGELFF.

This clonotype came up many times. The chain combines TRBV20-1 with TRBJ1-1; D gene unclear. The CDR3 is made up of 12 amino acids. The germline V gene encodes CDR1 DFQATT and CDR2 SNEGSKA (reference sequence). V shed 3 bases and J shed 6 bases, with 11 bases lying between them. CDR3 sequence reads: CSASTGSAEAFF. The DNA of the CDR3 is TGCAGTGCTAGTACCGGGTCCGCTGAAGCTTTCTTT.

By frequency in the sample, this clonotype is medium-sized. V and J are TRBV20-1 and TRBJ1-5, with D hard to call. This CDR3 region has 14 residues. CDR1 is DFQATT, CDR2 SNEGSKA, per germline (reference sequence). V lost 6 bases and J 2 bases, leaving 14 bases between the germline ends. The DNA for the CDR3 is TGCAGTGCCACCTGGGGTATCGGCAATCAGCCCCAGCATTTT. This encodes CSATWGIGNQPQHF.

This clonotype was counted a few times. The junction differs from germline at one of its ends, possibly a read error. The chain recombines TRBV20-1 with TRBJ1-6; unclear D gene. The germline V gene encodes CDR1 DFQATT and CDR2 SNEGSKA (reference sequence). The CDR3 is made up of 15 amino acids. CDR3 sequence: CSARDSRTGKSPLNF. CDR3 in DNA: TGCAGTGCTAGAGATTCGCGGACGGGGAAATCACCCCTCAACTTT.

This clonotype was observed many times. This chain connects TRBV4-1 to TRBJ2-2; TRBD2 is a possible D gene (5 bases). The germline gives CDR1 MGHRA, CDR2 YSYEKL. V was shortened by 0 bases and J by 4 bases, with 9 bases between the two germline ends. This CDR3 has 15 amino acids. In DNA, the CDR3 is TGCGCCAGCAGCCAAGAACGGGGTGGCACCGGGGAGCTGTTTTTT. This translates into CASSQERGGTGELFF.

This clonotype came up a few times. The genes are TRBV4-1 and TRBJ1-4, with TRBD1 matching over 7 bases. With 3 bases clipped from V and 12 bases from J, the junction kept 10 bases outside the gene matches. Germline lookup yields CDR1 MGHRA and CDR2 YSYEKL. This CDR3 has 14 residues. The CDR3 loop reads CASSQPWDSSQLFF. CDR3 in DNA: TGCGCCAGCAGCCAGCCCTGGGACAGTTCTCAACTGTTTTTT.

This clonotype was detected ten times or more. The chain recombines TRBV4-2 with TRBJ1-2; D unclear. Germline V lookup: CDR1 LGHNA, CDR2 YNFKEQ. Deletions cut 1 base from V and 1 base from J, with 7 bases between. The CDR3 contains 14 residues. This CDR3 reads CASSQGDINYGYTF. The CDR3 region has the DNA TGTGCCAGCAGCCAAGGTGACATTAACTATGGCTACACCTTC.

This chain links TRBV7-3 with TRBJ2-1; 8 positions match TRBD2. Germline V gene sequence: CDR1 SGHTA, CDR2 FQGTGA. V gave up 5 bases and J gave up 5 bases; unmatched junction bases: 2. The CDR3 extends over 13 amino acids. DNA of the CDR3: TGTGCCAGCAGCCTTAGCGGGGACAATGAGCAGTTCTTC. Protein: CASSLSGDNEQFF.

This clonotype was picked up many times. This chain joins TRBV12-3 or TRBV12-4 and TRBJ2-1; 7 bases line up with TRBD2. The CDR3 loop spans 15 amino acids. V shed 4 bases, J shed 10 bases, and the junction held 13 bases outside the gene matches. CDR3 sequence (DNA): TGTGCCAGCAGTTATGCAAGCGGGGCAGTCAGGGAGCAGTTCTTC. As protein: CASSYASGAVREQFF.

This clonotype was observed many times. V is TRBV20-1 and J is TRBJ1-5; the match to TRBD1 covers 7 bases. Germline V CDR1 and CDR2: DFQATT, SNEGSKA (reference sequence). Germline trimming cut 5 bases from V and 8 bases from J; bases unmatched to any gene: 9. The CDR3 length is 13 residues. CDR3 region: CSAGQTGIKPQHF. Here the CDR3 DNA reads TGCAGTGCTGGACAGACAGGGATCAAGCCCCAGCATTTT.

This clonotype was picked up a small number of times. One end of the junction does not line up with germline, which may come from a read error. This chain joins TRBV5-1 and TRBJ1-6; 8 nucleotides align to TRBD1. The CDR3 covers 14 residues. Germline lookup yields CDR1 SGHRS and CDR2 YFSETQ. This CDR3 is CASSGGQGNSPLNF. The CDR3 coding sequence is TGCGCCAGCAGCGGTGGACAGGGTAATTCACCCCTCAACTTT. Full variable domain (remainder filled in from reference TRBV5-1 and TRBJ1-6): KAGVTQTPRYLIKTRGQQVTLSCSPISGHRSVSWYQQTPGQGLQFLFEYFSETQRNKGNFPGRFSGRQFSNSRSEMNVSTLELGDSALYLCASSGGQGNSPLNFGNGTRLTVT.

This clonotype was counted many times. The V and J genes are TRBV27 and TRBJ2-3, with 7 positions matching TRBD1. V was clipped by 4 bases and J by 1 base; unmatched bases: 8. CDR3 length: 16 amino acids. Per germline, CDR1 MNHEY and CDR2 SMNVEV (reference sequence). In DNA form, the CDR3 reads TGTGCCAGCAGTTACTTCGAGGGGGCCGGCACAGATACGCAGTATTTT. As protein: CASSYFEGAGTDTQYF.

This clonotype came up many times. V usage is TRBV7-2 and J usage is TRBJ2-7; D uncertain. Germline V CDR1 and CDR2: SGHTA, FQGNSA. The CDR3 is made up of 13 amino acids. Trimming took off 0 bases at V and 6 bases at J, with 9 bases between the two ends. The CDR3 sequence is CASSLALRIEQYF. CDR3 bases: TGTGCCAGCAGCTTAGCGTTACGGATCGAGCAGTACTTC.

This clonotype showed up many times. The chain links TRBV18 to TRBJ2-7; 7 positions agree with TRBD1. Germline lookup yields CDR1 KGHSH and CDR2 LQKENI. The CDR3 is 15 amino acids. V lost 2 bases, J lost 7 bases, and 11 bases stayed unmatched. DNA of the CDR3: TGTGCCAGCTCACCAAACAGGGGCTTCAGGGGAGAGCAGTACTTC. This sequence encodes CASSPNRGFRGEQYF.

This clonotype showed up just a few times. In DNA form, the CDR3 reads TGTGCCAGCTCACCACTGGGATCGAACACTGAAGCTTTCTTT. Its protein is CASSPLGSNTEAFF. The chain recombines TRBV18 with TRBJ1-1; D not certain. V lost 1 base, J lost 1 base, and 7 bases lay in between. Germline V gene lookup returns CDR1 KGHSH and CDR2 LQKENI. This CDR3 comprises 14 residues.

In this sample, this clonotype turned up many times. This chain uses TRBV20-1 with TRBJ1-2; 9 nucleotides line up with TRBD1. The ends lost 5 bases at V and 2 bases at J; junction bases unmatched: 6. Germline V gene sequence: CDR1 DFQATT, CDR2 SNEGSKA (reference sequence). The CDR3 is 14 amino acids. The CDR3 region is CSAGGQGSNYGYTF. For the CDR3, the DNA is TGCAGTGCTGGGGGACAGGGATCCAACTATGGCTACACCTTC.

This clonotype was found many times. The gene calls are TRBV9 and TRBJ2-2, with 14 bases aligning to TRBD2. The CDR3 is 18 residues long. Germline assignment: CDR1 SGDLS and CDR2 YYNGEE. V was clipped by 3 bases and J by 4 bases; unmatched bases: 8. CDR3 bases: TGTGCCAGCAGCGCGGGGACTAGCGGGGGCCCCAGCACCGGGGAGCTGTTTTTT. It yields the protein CASSAGTSGGPSTGELFF.

This chain joins TRBV7-2 and TRBJ2-3, with unresolved D. CDR1 and CDR2 from the germline V gene are SGHTA and FQGNSA. The CDR3 totals 14 residues. Trimming cost V 2 bases and J 4 bases, with 10 bases left between them. The CDR3 sequence is CASSLSSGSDTQYF. Written as DNA, the CDR3 is TGTGCCAGCAGCTTAAGCTCCGGGTCAGATACGCAGTATTTT.

This clonotype came up many times. The V gene is TRBV27, the J gene TRBJ1-2; 8 nucleotides match TRBD1. J lost 6 bases, V lost 6 bases, and 6 bases had no gene match. This CDR3 has 13 residues. Germline CDR1 MNHEY, CDR2 SMNVEV (reference sequence). CDR3 DNA: TGTGCCAGCAGACAGACAGGGGCCCATGGCTACACCTTC. It specifies CASRQTGAHGYTF.